The 19 T cell receptor beta chains given below trace back to one sample, sequenced in a study of T cell changes during pregnancy in multiple sclerosis. Repertoires were generated with immunoSEQ multiplex PCR, while TCRdb's copy carries only in-frame clones and drops some. The sample lists around 110,000 clones, 85% to 95% seen once, with 1.6% in the top ten. The source was peripheral blood, collected after pregnancy. These receptors came from a female donor with multiple sclerosis, enrolled in a pregnancy study.

The chain employs TRBV10-3 and TRBJ2-3; 13 nucleotides line up with TRBD2. Trimming cost V 3 bases and J 6 bases; bases outside gene matches: 12. The CDR3 contains 18 residues. CDR1 is ENHRY, CDR2 SYGVKD, per germline. CDR3 residues: CAISDRYQGLAGADTQYF. The CDR3 bases are TGTGCCATCAGTGACCGATACCAAGGACTAGCGGGAGCGGATACGCAGTATTTT.

V gene TRBV7-9 combines with J gene TRBJ1-1; D not resolved. Germline CDR1 SEHNR, CDR2 FQNEAQ (reference sequence). Trimming stripped 3 bases from V and 2 bases from J, with 16 bases between. The length of the CDR3 is 16 residues. The CDR3 nucleotides are TGTGCCAGCAGCTTGGGCGTAATGGAGGGCAACACTGAAGCTTTCTTT. Its protein is CASSLGVMEGNTEAFF.

The V and J genes are TRBV4-2 and TRBJ1-5; 12 nucleotides align to TRBD1. J gave up 4 bases and V 1 base, and 8 bases lay outside the gene matches. The CDR3 runs to 18 residues. Germline CDR1 LGHNA, CDR2 YNFKEQ. The CDR3 loop reads CASSQGTGTGGGNQPQHF. In nucleotides, the CDR3 is TGTGCCAGCAGCCAAGGTACCGGGACAGGGGGCGGTAATCAGCCCCAGCATTTT.

The chain carries TRBV5-6 and TRBJ2-2, with D perhaps matching TRBD1 (6 bases). Germline assignment: CDR1 SGHDT and CDR2 YYEEEE. This CDR3 spans 15 amino acids. V gave up 4 bases and J gave up 0 bases, with 10 bases separating them. CDR3 in amino acids: CASSLQGPNTGELFF. The CDR3 DNA reads as TGTGCCAGCAGCCTACAGGGCCCGAACACCGGGGAGCTGTTTTTT.

The chain employs TRBV7-6 and TRBJ2-1; TRBD2 matches 11 bases. Germline V gene lookup returns CDR1 SGHVS and CDR2 FNYEAQ. V lost 1 base and J lost 7; bases outside the gene matches: 6. The CDR3 length is 16 residues. The CDR3 region has the DNA TGTGCCAGCAGCTTAGGGGGACTAGCGGAGCTGAATGAGCAGTTCTTC. Translating gives CASSLGGLAELNEQFF.

CDR3 loop: CASRNREGTEAFF. The DNA of the CDR3 is TGTGCCAGCAGAAACAGGGAGGGCACTGAAGCTTTCTTT. The chain is built from TRBV6-6 and TRBJ1-1; a possible D gene is TRBD1 (6 bases). Germline V CDR1 and CDR2: MNHNY, SVGAGI (reference sequence). CDR3 length: 13 amino acids. The V and J ends lost 6 bases and 4 bases respectively, with 12 bases between them.

This clone was seen once. This sequence joins TRBV9 and TRBJ1-2; D is undetermined. The CDR3 is 15 residues long. V shed 4 bases and J shed 3 bases, with 16 bases lying between them. From germline, CDR1 is SGDLS and CDR2 YYNGEE. CDR3 in DNA: TGTGCCAGCAGCACTGAGGGAGTAGGCGACTATGGCTACACCTTC. Translated, it gives CASSTEGVGDYGYTF.

V usage is TRBV5-1 and J usage is TRBJ2-2; 12 bases are shared with TRBD2. This CDR3 region has 15 residues. The V segment lost 5 bases and the J segment 6 bases; nucleotides outside the gene matches: 5. Germline V lookup: CDR1 SGHRS, CDR2 YFSETQ. The CDR3 DNA reads as TGCGCCAGCAGTCAAACTAGCGGGAGGCCCGGGGAGCTGTTTTTT. It encodes CASSQTSGRPGELFF.

This clone came up many times. V and J are TRBV9 and TRBJ2-2, with D uncertain. Trimming shortened V by 0 bases and J by 1 base, and 7 bases separated the two germline ends. The CDR3 has 15 amino acids. Germline V gene sequence: CDR1 SGDLS, CDR2 YYNGEE. For the CDR3, the DNA is TGTGCCAGCAGCGTAGGGGCAGGGAACACCGGGGAGCTGTTTTTT. This codes for CASSVGAGNTGELFF.

J is TRBJ2-1 and V is TRBV6-6; D might be TRBD2 (6 bases). The V and J ends lost 6 bases and 4 bases respectively, with 13 bases between them. Germline values: CDR1 MNHNY, CDR2 SVGAGI (reference sequence). CDR3 length equals 14 residues. CDR3 bases: TGTGCCAGCAGGAAACGGGGGACTTACAATGAGCAGTTCTTC. Protein sequence: CASRKRGTYNEQFF.

The chain employs TRBV28 and TRBJ1-1; D ambiguous. The CDR3 length is 11 residues. The germline V and J ends were trimmed by 6 bases and 7 bases, with 9 bases remaining between them. Per germline, CDR1 MDHEN and CDR2 SYDVKM. This CDR3 reads CASSARVEAFF. CDR3 nucleotides: TGTGCCAGCAGCGCTCGAGTTGAAGCTTTCTTT.

CDR3 in DNA: TGCGCCAGCAGCTTCTTGACAGGGGGGAATGAAAAACTGTTTTTT. Amino acid sequence: CASSFLTGGNEKLFF. This chain links TRBV5-1 with TRBJ1-4; 9 bases are a match to TRBD1. After removal of 2 bases from V and 5 bases from J, the junction contained 4 bases not matched to a gene. Germline V gene data show CDR1 as SGHRS and CDR2 as YFSETQ. This CDR3 contains 15 residues.

In nucleotides, the CDR3 is TGCGCCAGCAGCTTGATGGGACTAGAGGCAGATACGCAGTATTTT. Translation gives CASSLMGLEADTQYF. The chain couples TRBV5-1 to TRBJ2-3; 8 nucleotides agree with TRBD2. The V segment lost 1 base and the J segment 4 bases; nucleotides outside the gene matches: 5. Germline CDR1 is SGHRS and CDR2 is YFSETQ. This CDR3 contains 15 residues.

V gene TRBV5-4 combines with J gene TRBJ2-2; 11 bases are a match to TRBD2. The CDR3 contains 16 residues. V shed 0 bases, J shed 5 bases, and the junction held 3 bases outside the gene matches. The germline V gene has CDR1 SGHNT and CDR2 YYREEE (reference sequence). The CDR3 is CASSLDPSGRTGELFF. Here the CDR3 DNA reads TGTGCCAGCAGCTTGGATCCTAGCGGGAGGACCGGGGAGCTGTTTTTT.

The gene calls are TRBV2 and TRBJ2-5, with a weak D call TRBD1 (5 bases). The CDR3 is made up of 13 amino acids. Germline V gives CDR1 SNHLY, CDR2 FYNNEI. V lost 6 bases and J 5 bases, leaving 13 bases between the germline ends. CDR3 residues: CASRGRLKETQYF. CDR3 DNA: TGTGCCAGCAGGGGGCGTTTGAAGGAGACCCAGTACTTC.

The V and J genes are TRBV19 and TRBJ1-2; 7 bases match TRBD1. The CDR3 runs 16 residues. Germline V gene data show CDR1 as LNHDA and CDR2 as SQIVND (reference sequence). Trimming took 5 bases from V and 4 from J; bases not matched to a gene: 13. The CDR3 coding sequence is TGTGCCAGTAGTCCCTTGGGGACAGACCAAGTCTATGGCTACACCTTC. This gives the protein CASSPLGTDQVYGYTF.

V and J are TRBV19 and TRBJ2-1; a possible D gene is TRBD1 (5 bases). CDR1 and CDR2 from the germline V gene are LNHDA and SQIVND (reference sequence). This CDR3 region has 13 residues. Trimming removed 2 bases from V and 8 bases from J, with 10 bases in between. The CDR3 reads CASSIIWGDEQFF. DNA for the CDR3: TGTGCCAGTAGTATAATTTGGGGCGATGAGCAGTTCTTC.

This chain links TRBV7-9 with TRBJ2-2; the match to TRBD1 covers 7 bases. With 4 bases clipped from V and 1 base from J, the junction kept 9 bases outside the gene matches. CDR3 length: 17 residues. Germline CDR1 and CDR2: SEHNR and FQNEAQ (reference sequence). CDR3: CASSSYPWTGNTGELFF. In DNA, the CDR3 is TGTGCCAGCAGCTCATACCCTTGGACAGGGAACACCGGGGAGCTGTTTTTT. Looking up the rest from reference TRBV7-9 and TRBJ2-2 gives the full variable domain: DTGVSQNPRHKITKRGQNVTFRCDPISEHNRLYWYRQTLGQGPEFLTYFQNEAQLEKSRLLSDRFSAERPKGSFSTLEIQRTEQGDSAMYLCASSSYPWTGNTGELFFGEGSRLTVL.

V is TRBV29-1 and J is TRBJ1-1; 9 nucleotides line up with TRBD1. Losses at the gene ends were 0 bases for V and 9 bases for J; bases not matched to a gene: 5. This CDR3 spans 13 amino acids. CDR1 and CDR2 from the germline V gene are SQVTM and ANQGSEA. In DNA, the CDR3 is TGCAGCGTTGAAGATGCGGACAGGGGTAAAGCTTTCTTT. The encoded protein is CSVEDADRGKAFF.